The 5 T cell receptor beta chains given below trace back to one sample, sequenced in a study of T cell repertoires in cytomegalovirus infection. In TCRdb, the reads were re-called with MiXCR into one record per CDR3 protein. This sample has approximately 250,000 distinct CDR3 sequences, with roughly 22% found just once. Sequenced: CD8+ T cells from PBMCs. These receptors came from a human donor in good health (CMV status not recorded). Some clones in this sample may be carry-over from other donors' samples.

As concerns this clonotype: The germline gene is not matched at one end of the junction; a read error may be the cause. V is TRBV4-1 and J is TRBJ1-1; D not resolved. The CDR3 is 13 residues long. The germline V gene encodes CDR1 MGHRA and CDR2 YSYEKL. The CDR3 sequence is CASSQEVNTEAFF. The CDR3 DNA sequence: TGTGCCAGCAGCCAAGAGGTGAACACTGAAGCTTTCTTT.

This clonotype was counted between two and nine times. The genes are TRBV28 and TRBJ2-7; D is uncertain. Trimming took 3 bases from V and 8 from J, leaving 11 bases between them. The CDR3 totals 12 residues. CDR1 and CDR2 from the germline V gene are MDHEN and SYDVKM. CDR3: CASSFYSGKQYF. Written as DNA, the CDR3 is TGTGCCAGCAGTTTTTACTCCGGCAAGCAGTACTTC.

The sample holds many counts of this clonotype. The chain uses TRBV7-8 and TRBJ2-7; 9 bases fit TRBD1. Germline assignment: CDR1 SGHVS and CDR2 FQNEAQ. The CDR3 length is 17 residues. Trimming removed 5 bases from V and 7 bases from J; junction bases left unmatched: 18. The CDR3 region has the DNA TGTGCCAGCAGCCCATGGGAGGGGGACAGGGTTCTATGGGAGCAGTACTTC. This sequence encodes CASSPWEGDRVLWEQYF.

There are many counts of this clonotype. CDR3 nucleotides: TGTGCCAGCAGTTTGGGGGGAATGACGGAACTGACCCAGTACTTC. Protein: CASSLGGMTELTQYF. V usage is TRBV12-3 or TRBV12-4 and J usage is TRBJ2-5; perhaps TRBD2 as D (6 bases). Trimming took off 3 bases at V and 7 bases at J, with 18 bases between the two ends. The CDR3 loop spans 15 amino acids.

There are a few counts of this clonotype. The chain carries TRBV7-8 and TRBJ1-1, with TRBD1 matching over 7 bases. Germline V gene lookup returns CDR1 SGHVS and CDR2 FQNEAQ. The V segment lost 4 bases and the J segment 11 bases; nucleotides outside the gene matches: 7. CDR3 length: 12 residues. The CDR3 nucleotides are TGTGCCAGCAGCTCCGACAGGGTCGGGGCTTTCTTT. Its protein is CASSSDRVGAFF.